Each of the 9 T cell receptor beta chains below was sequenced from the same sample in a study of blood T cell repertoires in COVID-19. TCRdb's copy holds only in-frame clones and misses some; the assay was immunoSEQ multiplex PCR. The profile shows some 260,000 clones, about 81% of them singletons. The sample was PBMCs or T cells enriched from blood (not recorded which). All receptors come from a man aged 25-45 years with acute COVID-19.

This sequence joins TRBV24-1 and TRBJ1-1, with 7 nucleotides matching TRBD1. The germline gives CDR1 KGHDR, CDR2 SFDVKD. Losses at the gene ends were 3 bases for V and 10 bases for J; bases not matched to a gene: 10. CDR3 length equals 14 residues. The CDR3 region is CATSDATGPNGAFF. In nucleotides, the CDR3 is TGTGCCACCAGTGATGCGACAGGGCCGAATGGAGCTTTCTTT.

The gene calls are TRBV5-1 and TRBJ2-2; tentative D call: TRBD2 (7 bases). Germline CDR1 and CDR2: SGHRS and YFSETQ. V was shortened by 0 bases and J by 3 bases, with 18 bases between the two germline ends. The CDR3 spans 18 residues. CDR3 amino acids: CASSLAWTAGRDTGELFF. The CDR3 DNA reads TGCGCCAGCAGCTTGGCCTGGACAGCGGGGAGAGACACCGGGGAGCTGTTTTTT.

This chain uses TRBV13 with TRBJ2-2; 7 bases align to TRBD1. Germline values: CDR1 PRHDT, CDR2 FYEKMQ (reference sequence). The CDR3 extends over 15 amino acids. Losses at the gene ends were 6 bases for V and 5 bases for J; bases not matched to a gene: 9. CDR3 amino acids: CASSIQGISTGELFF. CDR3 in DNA: TGTGCCAGCAGTATACAGGGGATTTCGACCGGGGAGCTGTTTTTT.

The count of this clone is one. The J gene is TRBJ2-7, the V gene TRBV30; TRBD1 matches 7 bases. CDR3 length: 14 amino acids. The junction had 9 bases not matched to a gene; V was cut back by 7 bases and J by 0 bases. Germline V gene lookup returns CDR1 GTSNPN and CDR2 SVGIG (reference sequence). In DNA, the CDR3 is TGTGCCTACGACAGGGACATGAGCTCCTACGAGCAGTACGTC. Its translation: CAYDRDMSSYEQYV.

The rearrangement joins TRBV5-5 to TRBJ1-6; no reliable D call. CDR1 SGHKS and CDR2 YYEKEE come from the germline V gene (reference sequence). V gave up 2 bases and J gave up 7 bases, with 13 bases separating them. CDR3 length equals 15 residues. The CDR3 spells CASSLVTAGNSPLHF. The DNA for the CDR3 is TGTGCCAGCAGCTTAGTAACGGCGGGGAATTCACCCCTCCACTTT.

The V and J genes are TRBV18 and TRBJ2-6, with TRBD2 identical over 10 bases. This CDR3 has 21 amino acids. Germline lookup yields CDR1 KGHSH and CDR2 LQKENI. The junction had 14 bases not matched to a gene; V was cut back by 3 bases and J by 0 bases. The CDR3 DNA is TGTGCCAGCTCACCCCTTGTTACTCTAGCGGGGGCGTACTCTGGGGCCAACGTCCTGACTTTC. This translates into CASSPLVTLAGAYSGANVLTF.

This clone was seen more than once but under ten times. V is TRBV7-8 and J is TRBJ1-5; 9 bases line up with TRBD1. Per the germline V gene, CDR1 is SGHVS and CDR2 is FQNEAQ. V shed 2 bases, J shed 7 bases, and the junction held 6 bases outside the gene matches. The CDR3 contains 15 residues. CDR3 residues: CASSLLSTGGQPQHF. The CDR3 DNA reads as TGTGCCAGCAGCTTACTATCCACAGGGGGCCAGCCCCAGCATTTT.

Here the CDR3 DNA reads TGTGCCATCAGTGAGTCTCAAACAGCTTCACCCCTCCACTTT. Amino acid sequence: CAISESQTASPLHF. The V call is TRBV10-3, the J call TRBJ1-6; D not certain. Trimming took off 0 bases at V and 9 bases at J, with 9 bases between the two ends. The CDR3 is made up of 14 amino acids. CDR1 is ENHRY, CDR2 SYGVKD, per germline.

The chain employs TRBV5-4 and TRBJ2-3; 7 nucleotides line up with TRBD2. The CDR3 contains 16 residues. Looked up from germline, CDR1 is SGHNT and CDR2 is YYREEE (reference sequence). V lost 4 bases and J lost 5; bases outside the gene matches: 13. This chain's CDR3 is CASSPYSGAPGDTQYF. The CDR3 DNA follows: TGTGCCAGCAGCCCCTACAGCGGGGCGCCCGGAGATACGCAGTATTTT.